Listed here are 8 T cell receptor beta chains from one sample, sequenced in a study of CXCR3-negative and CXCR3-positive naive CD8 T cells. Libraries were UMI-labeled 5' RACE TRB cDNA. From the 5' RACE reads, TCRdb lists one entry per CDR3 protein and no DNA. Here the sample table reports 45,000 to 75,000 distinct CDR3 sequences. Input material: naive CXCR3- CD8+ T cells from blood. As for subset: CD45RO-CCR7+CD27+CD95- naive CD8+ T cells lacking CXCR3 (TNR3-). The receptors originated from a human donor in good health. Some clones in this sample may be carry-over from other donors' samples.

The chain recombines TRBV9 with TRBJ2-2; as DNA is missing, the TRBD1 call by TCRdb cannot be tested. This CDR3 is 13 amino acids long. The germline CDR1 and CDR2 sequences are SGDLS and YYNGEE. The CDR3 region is CGSSLTGPGELFF.

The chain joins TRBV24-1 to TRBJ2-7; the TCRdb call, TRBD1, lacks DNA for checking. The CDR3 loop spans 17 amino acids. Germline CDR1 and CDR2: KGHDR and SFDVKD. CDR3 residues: CATSDWSTTGETYEQYF.

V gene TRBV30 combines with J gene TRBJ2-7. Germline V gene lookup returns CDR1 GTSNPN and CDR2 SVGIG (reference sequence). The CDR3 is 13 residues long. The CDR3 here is CAWSHGRSYEQYF.

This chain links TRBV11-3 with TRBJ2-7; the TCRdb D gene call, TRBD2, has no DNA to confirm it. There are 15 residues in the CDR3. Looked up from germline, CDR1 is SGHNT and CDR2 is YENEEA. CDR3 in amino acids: CASSLGLAGEREQYF.

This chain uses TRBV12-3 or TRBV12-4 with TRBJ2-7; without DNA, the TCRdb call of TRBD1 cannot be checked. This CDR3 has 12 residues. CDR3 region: CASSPGWDEQYF.

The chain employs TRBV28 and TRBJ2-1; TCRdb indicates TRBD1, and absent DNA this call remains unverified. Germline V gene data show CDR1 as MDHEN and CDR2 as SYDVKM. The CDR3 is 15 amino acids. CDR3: CASTLPTGGLHEQFF. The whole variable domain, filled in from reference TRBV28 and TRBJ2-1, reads DVKVTQSSRYLVKRTGEKVFLECVQDMDHENMFWYRQDPGLGLRLIYFSYDVKMKEKGDIPEGYSVSREKKERFSLILESASTNQTSMYLCASTLPTGGLHEQFFGPGTRLTVL.

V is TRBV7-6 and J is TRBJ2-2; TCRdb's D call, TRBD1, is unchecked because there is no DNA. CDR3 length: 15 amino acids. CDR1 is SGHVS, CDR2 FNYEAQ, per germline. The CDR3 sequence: CASSGGTVNTGELVF.

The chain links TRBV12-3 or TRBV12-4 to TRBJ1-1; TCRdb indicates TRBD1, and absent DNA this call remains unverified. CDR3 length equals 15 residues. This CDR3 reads CASSSPGQVNTEAFF.